This T cell receptor (beta chain) was captured in a study of CD8 T cells in Susac syndrome. Sequencing targeted TCR beta in T cells from blood (CD8+ and CD4+). Relapsing-remitting disease, either stable or active, was present in the multiple sclerosis controls, who were treatment-naive patients. Negative isolation was applied to CD8+ and CD4+ T cells, and FACS enrichment was applied to TEMRA cells. The germline V and J ends were trimmed by 2 bases and 4 bases, with 13 bases remaining between them. The CDR3 covers 14 residues. Germline-derived CDR1 and CDR2 are SGHRS and YFSETQ. Random hexamers primed reverse transcription of about 0.5 to 1 ug RNA. Amplification of TCR beta CDR3 was carried out by immunoSEQ multiplex PCR, which covered 54 Vbeta and 13 Jbeta segments. MiXCR, run by TCRdb on the immunoSEQ multiplex PCR reads, gives a single entry per CDR3 protein. The sample lists around 190,000 distinct CDR3 sequences; approximately 95% were seen once.

The rearrangement links TRBV5-1 to TRBJ2-7, with D unclear. Sequenced sample: CD8+ T cells from PBMCs. This clonotype was obtained from a human donor with multiple sclerosis. CDR3 region: CASSFGRTQYEQYF. CDR3 bases: TGCGCCAGCAGCTTCGGTCGTACACAATACGAGCAGTACTTC.